Below, 18 T cell receptor beta chains from the same sample are listed, as sequenced in a study of OX40 agonist ivuxolimab in advanced cancers. Method: immunoSEQ multiplex PCR; TCRdb's copy keeps in-frame clones and lacks some. The sample records roughly 70,000 clones, approximately 83% being singletons. This sample comprised CD4+ or CD8+ T cells sorted from blood, obtained in a trial of the OX40 agonist ivuxolimab. These receptors were taken from an adult with an advanced solid tumor such as melanoma, head and neck, liver or kidney cancer.

The chain combines TRBV6-1 with TRBJ1-6; 8 bases align to TRBD1. Germline assignment: CDR1 MNHNS and CDR2 SASEGT. This CDR3 is 15 amino acids long. V was clipped by 2 bases and J by 8 bases; unmatched bases: 5. The CDR3: CASSEFGQGYSPLHF. In nucleotides, the CDR3 is TGTGCCAGCAGTGAATTCGGACAGGGCTATTCACCCCTCCACTTT.

V usage is TRBV28 and J usage is TRBJ1-1; possible D gene TRBD1, 6 bases. Germline CDR1 MDHEN, CDR2 SYDVKM. This CDR3 region has 14 residues. Trimming stripped 5 bases from V and 6 bases from J, with 16 bases between. CDR3 in amino acids: CASSPPKGGSEAFF. The CDR3 DNA reads as TGTGCCAGCAGTCCCCCGAAAGGGGGATCTGAAGCTTTCTTT.

The chain combines TRBV6-6 with TRBJ1-1; D remains unclear. Trimming shortened V by 0 bases and J by 6 bases, and 11 bases separated the two germline ends. The germline gives CDR1 MNHNY, CDR2 SVGAGI (reference sequence). This CDR3 is built from 14 residues. CDR3 sequence reads: CASSYSPGKAEAFF. CDR3 in DNA: TGTGCCAGCAGTTACTCCCCGGGGAAAGCTGAAGCTTTCTTT.

Only one count was recorded for this clone. The chain recombines TRBV19 with TRBJ1-5; possibly TRBD1 for D (6 bases). Germline V gene lookup returns CDR1 LNHDA and CDR2 SQIVND (reference sequence). The CDR3 consists of 16 residues. V lost 5 bases to trimming and J lost 1 base, with 15 bases between them. CDR3 region: CASSPDRLGSNQPQHF. The CDR3 nucleotides are TGTGCCAGTAGTCCCGACAGGCTTGGGAGCAATCAGCCCCAGCATTTT.

CDR3 loop: CASSKPGLAGIEQFF. CDR3 in DNA: TGTGCCAGTAGTAAACCGGGACTAGCGGGAATTGAGCAGTTCTTC. This rearrangement joins TRBV19 to TRBJ2-1; 13 bases agree with TRBD2. V lost 4 bases to trimming and J lost 9 bases; unmatched junction nucleotides: 6. The CDR3 covers 15 residues. Germline lookup yields CDR1 LNHDA and CDR2 SQIVND (reference sequence).

The rearrangement links TRBV25-1 to TRBJ2-1; no reliable D call. The CDR3 consists of 14 residues. V lost 5 bases and J 6 bases, leaving 14 bases between the germline ends. Germline V gene lookup returns CDR1 MGHDK and CDR2 SYGVNS. The CDR3 DNA follows: TGTGCCAGCAGTCCTTCCGGACCTATCAATGAGCAGTTCTTC. Translation: CASSPSGPINEQFF.

V gene TRBV7-9 combines with J gene TRBJ2-5; D gene unclear. V lost 2 bases to trimming and J lost 1 base, with 5 bases between them. The CDR3 loop spans 13 amino acids. Germline V gives CDR1 SEHNR, CDR2 FQNEAQ (reference sequence). CDR3 nucleotide sequence: TGTGCCAGCAGCTTATTTCTCCAAGAGACCCAGTACTTC. It encodes CASSLFLQETQYF.

The chain couples TRBV6-1 to TRBJ1-4; D not resolved. V lost 1 base and J 4 bases, leaving 13 bases between the germline ends. From germline, CDR1 is MNHNS and CDR2 SASEGT. CDR3 length: 16 residues. CDR3 residues: CASSEGHMGFNEKLFF. CDR3 DNA: TGTGCCAGCAGTGAAGGTCATATGGGTTTTAATGAAAAACTGTTTTTT.

The J gene is TRBJ2-3, the V gene TRBV5-6; 12 bases fit TRBD2. Looked up from germline, CDR1 is SGHDT and CDR2 is YYEEEE. V lost 4 bases, J lost 5 bases, and 5 bases stayed unmatched. This CDR3 contains 15 residues. The CDR3 region is CASSLAGGPVDTQYF. For the CDR3, the DNA is TGTGCCAGCAGCCTAGCGGGGGGGCCGGTAGATACGCAGTATTTT.

The chain links TRBV5-6 to TRBJ1-1; the D gene is possibly TRBD1 (6 bases). There are 16 residues in the CDR3. Germline CDR1 is SGHDT and CDR2 is YYEEEE. Trimming took off 0 bases at V and 3 bases at J, with 15 bases between the two ends. CDR3 nucleotides: TGTGCCAGCAGCTTGGCCAGGAGGGGGTCGGACACTGAAGCTTTCTTT. Translated: CASSLARRGSDTEAFF.

The V and J genes are TRBV28 and TRBJ1-2, with a tentative D call TRBD1 (5 bases). The CDR3 runs to 15 residues. The germline CDR1 and CDR2 sequences are MDHEN and SYDVKM. The germline V and J ends were trimmed by 8 bases and 4 bases, with 20 bases remaining between them. In DNA, the CDR3 is TGTGCCAGCCTCTCGGGGCAGGTGGGCCCCTATGGCTACACCTTC. Protein product: CASLSGQVGPYGYTF.

The V and J genes are TRBV27 and TRBJ1-5, with a weak D call TRBD1 (5 bases). V lost 2 bases, J lost 6 bases, and 11 bases lay in between. Germline V gives CDR1 MNHEY, CDR2 SMNVEV (reference sequence). The CDR3 spans 14 residues. CDR3 DNA sequence: TGTGCCAGCAGTTTAAAAGGGGTAAGTCAGCCCCAGCATTTT. Translation: CASSLKGVSQPQHF.

This clone was seen a handful of times. This sequence joins TRBV2 and TRBJ2-3; 11 nucleotides align to TRBD2. The CDR3 sequence is 17 residues long. CDR1 is SNHLY, CDR2 FYNNEI, per germline. After removal of 6 bases from V and 1 base from J, the junction contained 9 bases not matched to a gene. For the CDR3, the DNA is TGTGCCAGCAGCCCCATGGGACTAGCGGCGCGCACAGATACGCAGTATTTT. This codes for CASSPMGLAARTDTQYF. The full variable domain, rest sourced from reference TRBV2 and TRBJ2-3, is EPEVTQTPSHQVTQMGQEVILRCVPISNHLYFYWYRQILGQKVEFLVSFYNNEISEKSEIFDDQFSVERPDGSNFTLKIRSTKLEDSAMYFCASSPMGLAARTDTQYFGPGTRLTVL.

Of note for this clone: Other DNA sequences in the sample encode the same CDR3. The chain recombines TRBV7-9 with TRBJ1-2, with 7 bases identical to TRBD1. With V trimmed by 5 bases and J by 5 bases, 5 bases remained unmatched. Germline V gene sequence: CDR1 SEHNR, CDR2 FQNEAQ (reference sequence). The CDR3 spans 13 residues. CDR3 coding DNA: TGTGCCAGCAGCCCGGGACAGCGTTATGGCTACACCTTC. Its protein product is CASSPGQRYGYTF.

The chain is built from TRBV15 and TRBJ2-2; D may be TRBD1 or TRBD2 (5 bases each). The CDR3 runs 13 residues. Germline V gene data show CDR1 as LNHNV and CDR2 as YYDKDF (reference sequence). V shed 0 bases and J shed 6 bases, with 5 bases lying between them. CDR3 nucleotide sequence: TGTGCCACCAGCAGAGAGGGACCCGGGGAGCTGTTTTTT. This gives the protein CATSREGPGELFF.

The chain links TRBV6-5 to TRBJ1-1; D is undetermined. Germline V gives CDR1 MNHEY, CDR2 SVGAGI. This CDR3 has 13 residues. V lost 4 bases to trimming and J lost 3 bases, with 9 bases between them. The CDR3, as DNA: TGTGCCAGCAGTTTCGAAGTTTACACTGAAGCTTTCTTT. It specifies CASSFEVYTEAFF.

The chain couples TRBV6-5 to TRBJ1-3; tentative D call: TRBD1 (6 bases). V was pared by 5 bases and J by 1 base, with 12 bases between. There are 15 residues in the CDR3. Germline V gene data show CDR1 as MNHEY and CDR2 as SVGAGI. The CDR3 nucleotides are TGTGCCAGCAGTCAAACAGGGTTATCTGGAAACACCATATATTTT. This codes for CASSQTGLSGNTIYF.

The gene calls are TRBV5-4 and TRBJ2-7, with 7 bases matching TRBD1. The CDR3 sequence is 19 residues long. Germline CDR1 and CDR2: SGHNT and YYREEE (reference sequence). The J segment lost 0 bases and the V segment lost 0 bases, leaving 15 bases of the junction unmatched. CDR3 residues: CASSLVHSVEAGGSYEQYF. The CDR3 DNA reads TGTGCCAGCAGCTTGGTTCATAGTGTAGAGGCAGGGGGCTCCTACGAGCAGTACTTC. The full variable domain, rest sourced from reference TRBV5-4 and TRBJ2-7, is ETGVTQSPTHLIKTRGQQVTLRCSSQSGHNTVSWYQQALGQGPQFIFQYYREEENGRGNFPPRFSGLQFPNYSSELNVNALELDDSALYLCASSLVHSVEAGGSYEQYFGPGTRLTVT.